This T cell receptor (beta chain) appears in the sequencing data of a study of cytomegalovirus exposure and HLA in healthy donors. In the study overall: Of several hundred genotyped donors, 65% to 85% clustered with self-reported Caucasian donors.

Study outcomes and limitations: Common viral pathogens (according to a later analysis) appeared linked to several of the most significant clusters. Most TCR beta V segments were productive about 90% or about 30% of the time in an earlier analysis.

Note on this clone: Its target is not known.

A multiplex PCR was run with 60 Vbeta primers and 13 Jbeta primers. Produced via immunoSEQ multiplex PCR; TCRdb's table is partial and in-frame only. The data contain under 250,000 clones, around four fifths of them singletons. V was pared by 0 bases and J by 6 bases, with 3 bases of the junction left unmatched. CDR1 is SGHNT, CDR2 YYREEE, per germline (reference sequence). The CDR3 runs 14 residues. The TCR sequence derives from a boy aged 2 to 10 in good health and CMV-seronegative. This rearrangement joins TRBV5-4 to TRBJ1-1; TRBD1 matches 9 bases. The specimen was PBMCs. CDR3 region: CASSLDRGLAEAFF. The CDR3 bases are TGTGCCAGCAGCTTGGACAGGGGGCTCGCTGAAGCTTTCTTT.